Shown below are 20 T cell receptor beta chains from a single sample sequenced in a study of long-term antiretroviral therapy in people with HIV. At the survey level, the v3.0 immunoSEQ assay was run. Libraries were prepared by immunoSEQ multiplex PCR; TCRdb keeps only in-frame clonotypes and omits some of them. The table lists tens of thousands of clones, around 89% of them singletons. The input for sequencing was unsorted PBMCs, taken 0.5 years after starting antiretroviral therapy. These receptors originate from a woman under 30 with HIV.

Here the CDR3 reads CASNEGQGNTEAFF. In nucleotides, the CDR3 is TGTGCCAGCAATGAGGGGCAGGGGAACACTGAAGCTTTCTTT. This rearrangement joins TRBV6-5 to TRBJ1-1; tentative D call: TRBD1 (5 bases). V gave up 7 bases and J gave up 1 base, with 13 bases separating them. CDR1 MNHEY and CDR2 SVGAGI come from the germline V gene. CDR3 length: 14 amino acids.

CDR3: CASRASGPTYEQYF. CDR3 nucleotide sequence: TGTGCCAGCCGGGCTAGCGGGCCGACCTACGAGCAGTACTTC. The rearrangement joins TRBV6-5 to TRBJ2-7; TRBD2 matches 8 bases. The V segment lost 8 bases and the J segment 2 bases; nucleotides outside the gene matches: 8. Germline V gene lookup returns CDR1 MNHEY and CDR2 SVGAGI. The length of the CDR3 is 14 residues.

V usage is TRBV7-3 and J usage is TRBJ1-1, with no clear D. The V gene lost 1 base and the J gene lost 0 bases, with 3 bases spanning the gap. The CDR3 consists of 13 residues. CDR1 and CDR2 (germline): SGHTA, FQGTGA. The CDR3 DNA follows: TGTGCCAGCAGCTTAAAGGTGAACACTGAAGCTTTCTTT. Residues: CASSLKVNTEAFF.

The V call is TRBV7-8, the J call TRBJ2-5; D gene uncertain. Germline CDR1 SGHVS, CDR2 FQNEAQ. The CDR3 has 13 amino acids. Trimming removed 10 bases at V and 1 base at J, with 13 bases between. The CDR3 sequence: CATSAPIQETQYF. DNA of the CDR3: TGTGCCACTTCAGCTCCGATCCAAGAGACCCAGTACTTC.

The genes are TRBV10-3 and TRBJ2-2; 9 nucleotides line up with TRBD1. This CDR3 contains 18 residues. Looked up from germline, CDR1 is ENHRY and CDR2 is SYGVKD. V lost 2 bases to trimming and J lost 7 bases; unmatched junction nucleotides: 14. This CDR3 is CAISEPYNRTGDIGELFF. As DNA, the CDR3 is TGTGCCATCAGTGAGCCGTATAATAGGACAGGGGATATCGGGGAGCTGTTTTTT.

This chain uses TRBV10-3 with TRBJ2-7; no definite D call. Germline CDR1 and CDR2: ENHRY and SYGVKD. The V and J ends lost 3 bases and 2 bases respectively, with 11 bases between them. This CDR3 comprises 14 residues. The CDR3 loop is CAISDDGKTYEQYF. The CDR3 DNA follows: TGTGCCATCAGTGATGACGGCAAGACCTACGAGCAGTACTTC.

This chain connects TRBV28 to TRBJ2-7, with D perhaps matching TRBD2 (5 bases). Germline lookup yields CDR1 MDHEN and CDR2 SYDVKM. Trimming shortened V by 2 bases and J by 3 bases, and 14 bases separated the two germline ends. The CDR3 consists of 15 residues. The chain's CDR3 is CASSLGVVRGYEQYF. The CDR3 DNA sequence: TGTGCCAGCAGTTTAGGGGTAGTCCGGGGCTACGAGCAGTACTTC.

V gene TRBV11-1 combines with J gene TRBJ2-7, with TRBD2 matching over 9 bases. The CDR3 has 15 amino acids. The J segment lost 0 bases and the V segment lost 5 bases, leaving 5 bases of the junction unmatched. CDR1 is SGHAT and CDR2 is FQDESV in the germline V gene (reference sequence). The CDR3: CASSRLAESSYEQYF. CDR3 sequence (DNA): TGTGCCAGCAGCCGACTAGCGGAGAGCTCCTACGAGCAGTACTTC.

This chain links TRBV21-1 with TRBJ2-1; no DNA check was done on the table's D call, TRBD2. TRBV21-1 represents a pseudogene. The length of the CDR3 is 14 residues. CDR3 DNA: TGTGCCAGCAGCATCCGGCGGAAAAACAATGAGCAGTTCTTC. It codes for CASSIRRKNNEQFF.

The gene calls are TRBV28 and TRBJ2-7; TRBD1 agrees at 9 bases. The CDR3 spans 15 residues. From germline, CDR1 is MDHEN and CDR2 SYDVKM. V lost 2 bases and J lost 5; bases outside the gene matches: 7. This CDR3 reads CASSLSVGTGNEQYF. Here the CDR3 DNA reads TGTGCCAGCAGTTTAAGTGTAGGGACAGGGAACGAGCAGTACTTC.

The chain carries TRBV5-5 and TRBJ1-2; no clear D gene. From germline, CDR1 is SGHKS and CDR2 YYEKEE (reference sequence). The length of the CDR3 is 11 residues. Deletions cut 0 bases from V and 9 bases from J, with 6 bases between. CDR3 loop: CASSLVGSYTF. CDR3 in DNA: TGTGCCAGCAGCTTGGTAGGCAGCTACACCTTC.

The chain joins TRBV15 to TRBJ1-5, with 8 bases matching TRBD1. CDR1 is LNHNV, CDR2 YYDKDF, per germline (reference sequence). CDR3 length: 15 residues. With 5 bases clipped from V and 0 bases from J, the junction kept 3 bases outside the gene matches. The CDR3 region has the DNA TGTGCCACCAGCGGGACAGGATATAGCAATCAGCCCCAGCATTTT. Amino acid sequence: CATSGTGYSNQPQHF.

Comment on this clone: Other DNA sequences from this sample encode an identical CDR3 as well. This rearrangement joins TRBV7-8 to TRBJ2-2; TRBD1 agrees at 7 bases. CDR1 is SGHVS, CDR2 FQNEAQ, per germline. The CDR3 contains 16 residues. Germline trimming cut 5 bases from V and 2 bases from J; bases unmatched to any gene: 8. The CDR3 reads CASSRSGTANTGELFF. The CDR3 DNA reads TGTGCCAGCAGCCGTTCCGGGACAGCAAACACCGGGGAGCTGTTTTTT.

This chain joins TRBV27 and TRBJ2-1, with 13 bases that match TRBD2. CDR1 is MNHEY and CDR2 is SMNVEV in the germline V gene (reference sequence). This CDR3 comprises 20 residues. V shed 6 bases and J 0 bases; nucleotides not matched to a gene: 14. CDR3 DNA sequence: TGTGCCAGCAGACACTACGTGGGACTAGCGGGAACGAGCTCCTACAATGAGCAGTTCTTC. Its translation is CASRHYVGLAGTSSYNEQFF.

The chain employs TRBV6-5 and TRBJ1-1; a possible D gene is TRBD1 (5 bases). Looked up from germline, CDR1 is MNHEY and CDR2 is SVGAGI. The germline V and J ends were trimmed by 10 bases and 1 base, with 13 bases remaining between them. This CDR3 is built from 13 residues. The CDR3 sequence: CATLRDPNTEAFF. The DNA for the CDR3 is TGTGCCACCCTCCGGGACCCGAACACTGAAGCTTTCTTT.

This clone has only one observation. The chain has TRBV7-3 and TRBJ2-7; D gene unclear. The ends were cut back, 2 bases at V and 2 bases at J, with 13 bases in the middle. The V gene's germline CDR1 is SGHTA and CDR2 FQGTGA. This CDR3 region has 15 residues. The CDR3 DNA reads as TGTGCCAGCAGCTTAGGAGTGAAACCACCCTACGAGCAGTACTTC. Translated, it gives CASSLGVKPPYEQYF.

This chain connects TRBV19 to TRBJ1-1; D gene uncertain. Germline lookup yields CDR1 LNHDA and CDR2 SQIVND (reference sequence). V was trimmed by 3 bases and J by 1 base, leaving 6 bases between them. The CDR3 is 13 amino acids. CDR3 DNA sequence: TGTGCCAGTAGTATCGTAACGAACACTGAAGCTTTCTTT. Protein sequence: CASSIVTNTEAFF.

DNA for the CDR3: TGTGCCAGCAGTTACTCCCGGCCCGGTACGGAGACCCAGTACTTC. It translates to CASSYSRPGTETQYF. The rearrangement links TRBV6-5 to TRBJ2-5; unclear D gene. V was trimmed by 0 bases and J by 5 bases, leaving 13 bases between them. Germline V lookup: CDR1 MNHEY, CDR2 SVGAGI. CDR3 length: 15 residues.

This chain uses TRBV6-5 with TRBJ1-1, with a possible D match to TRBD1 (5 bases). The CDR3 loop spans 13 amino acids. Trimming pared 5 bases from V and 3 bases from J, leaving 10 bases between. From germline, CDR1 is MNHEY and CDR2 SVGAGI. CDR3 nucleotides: TGTGCCAGCAGTAGACGGGGGGACACTGAAGCTTTCTTT. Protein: CASSRRGDTEAFF.

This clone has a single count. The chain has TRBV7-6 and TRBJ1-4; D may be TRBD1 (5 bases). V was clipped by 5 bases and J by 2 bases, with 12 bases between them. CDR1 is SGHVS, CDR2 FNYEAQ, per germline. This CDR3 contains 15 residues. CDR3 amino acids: CASSPGTGTNEKLFF. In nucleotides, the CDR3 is TGTGCCAGCAGCCCGGGGACTGGGACTAATGAAAAACTGTTTTTT.